Following are 5 T cell receptor beta chains from one sample sequenced in a study of OX40 agonist ivuxolimab in advanced cancers. Profiled with immunoSEQ multiplex PCR; TCRdb holds only in-frame clones, not every one. Of roughly 26,000 clones in the sample, about nine tenths are singletons; the top ten hold 22%. The sample consisted of CD4+ or CD8+ T cells sorted from blood, taken in a trial of the OX40 agonist ivuxolimab. Receptor source: an adult with an advanced solid tumor such as melanoma, head and neck, liver or kidney cancer.

The CDR3 is CASNPRGGADEQYF. CDR3 in DNA: TGTGCCAGCAATCCTCGGGGGGGGGCCGACGAGCAGTACTTC. The chain employs TRBV6-6 and TRBJ2-7, with 8 bases that match TRBD2. The CDR3 has 14 residues. Per germline, CDR1 MNHNY and CDR2 SVGAGI (reference sequence). V lost 7 bases to trimming and J lost 5 bases; unmatched junction nucleotides: 10.

A single count supports this clone. This chain links TRBV9 with TRBJ2-3; 7 bases line up with TRBD2. The CDR3 sequence is 16 residues long. Germline V gene sequence: CDR1 SGDLS, CDR2 YYNGEE. Trimming cost V 2 bases and J 5 bases; bases outside gene matches: 11. CDR3 loop: CASSVLGRERLDTQYF. The CDR3 region has the DNA TGTGCCAGCAGCGTCCTGGGGCGGGAGCGTTTAGATACGCAGTATTTT.

This chain links TRBV7-9 with TRBJ1-1; D is unclear. This CDR3 is built from 15 residues. With 2 bases removed from V and 1 base from J, the gap between germline ends came to 11 bases. CDR1 and CDR2 from the germline V gene are SEHNR and FQNEAQ (reference sequence). CDR3 in DNA: TGTGCCAGCAGCTTACTCGGCACAACGAACACTGAAGCTTTCTTT. It specifies CASSLLGTTNTEAFF.

The gene calls are TRBV4-3 and TRBJ2-7, with D possibly called TRBD1 or TRBD2 (5 bases each). This CDR3 comprises 16 residues. Germline V gives CDR1 LGHNA, CDR2 YSLEER. The germline V and J ends were trimmed by 0 bases and 3 bases, with 15 bases remaining between them. This CDR3 is CASSQEGTDGRYEQYF. The CDR3 DNA reads TGCGCCAGCAGCCAAGAGGGGACGGACGGGCGCTACGAGCAGTACTTC.

The chain joins TRBV27 to TRBJ2-7; D might be TRBD1 (5 bases). The V gene's germline CDR1 is MNHEY and CDR2 SMNVEV (reference sequence). V lost 5 bases and J 3 bases, leaving 14 bases between the germline ends. CDR3 size: 14 residues. CDR3 coding DNA: TGTGCCAGCAGTCCCTATCAGACAGTCTACGAGCAGTACTTC. Amino acid sequence: CASSPYQTVYEQYF.